Below, 13 T cell receptor beta chains from the same sample are listed, as sequenced in a study of tumor-infiltrating lymphocytes in primary liver carcinoma. A constant-region primer served to make TCR beta cDNA from around 500 ng total RNA. Three rounds of nested multiplex PCR with slightly modified ARM-PCR produced TCR beta libraries. A C-beta reverse primer was combined with TRBV1-TRBV30 forward primers in the first two PCR rounds, and each round had approximately 9 cycles. TCRdb called the multiplex PCR reads again in MiXCR, with one record for every CDR3 protein. This table holds about 54,000 distinct CDR3 sequences, 70% to 80% found once. Taking 20-30 mg of unsorted bulk tissue, the authors co-extracted RNA and DNA. The specimen was liver tumor tissue from sampling region 2. Indicated subset: tumor region T2, inferior pole. The origin of the receptors is a man between 40 and 49 years old with primary liver carcinoma and hepatitis B virus infection.

Many counts were recorded for this clonotype. This chain uses TRBV7-8 with TRBJ1-4, with unresolved D. The CDR3 covers 12 residues. Germline assignment: CDR1 SGHVS and CDR2 FQNEAQ. V lost 5 bases, J lost 7 bases, and 8 bases lay in between. For the CDR3, the DNA is TGTGCCAGCAGCCCTGACGCTGAAAAACTGTTTTTT. This encodes CASSPDAEKLFF.

About this clonotype: The conserved final phenylalanine or tryptophan is absent from the CDR3, which likely points to a read error. The V gene is TRBV6-5, the J gene TRBJ2-3; D is uncertain. The germline V gene encodes CDR1 MNHEY and CDR2 SVGAGI. Trimming left V 6 bases short and J 3 bases short, with 16 bases between. The CDR3 is 15 amino acids. This CDR3 is CASSQSGFGTDTQYY. The CDR3 DNA follows: TGTGCCAGCAGCCAATCAGGTTTTGGGACAGATACGCAGTATTAT.

The sample holds many counts of this clonotype. This chain links TRBV5-4 with TRBJ2-3, with D possibly matching TRBD2 (6 bases). V lost 4 bases, J lost 7 bases, and 10 bases lay in between. The length of the CDR3 is 12 residues. The germline V gene encodes CDR1 SGHNT and CDR2 YYREEE (reference sequence). Written as DNA, the CDR3 is TGTGCCAGCAGCGGGGACTCCTATACGCAGTATTTT. It encodes CASSGDSYTQYF.

The sample holds many counts of this clonotype. This clone may be a read error of a much larger clone one base away. The V call is TRBV10-3, the J call TRBJ2-3, with D maybe TRBD2 (6 bases). CDR1 and CDR2 (germline): ENHRY, SYGVKD. This CDR3 region has 14 residues. The V end lost 4 bases, the J end lost 5 bases, and 13 bases lay between the germline ends. CDR3 sequence (DNA): TGTGCCATCAGTGTCCGGGACTCGGGAGATACGCAGTATTTT. Translated: CAISVRDSGDTQYF.

In this sample, this clonotype turned up once. Relative to the germline gene, one junction end is altered; a read error may explain this. The chain links TRBV11-2 to TRBJ2-2, with 7 bases identical to TRBD1. The CDR3 has 17 amino acids. Germline V gene lookup returns CDR1 SGHAT and CDR2 FQNNGV. The CDR3 is CASSLVRTYPGTGEPFF. The CDR3 bases are TGTGCCAGCAGCTTAGTTCGGACGTACCCAGGAACAGGGGAGCCGTTTTTT. Full variable domain (rest looked up from reference TRBV11-2 and TRBJ2-2): EAGVAQSPRYKIIEKRQSVAFWCNPISGHATLYWYQQILGQGPKLLIQFQNNGVVDDSQLPKDRFSAERLKGVDSTLKIQPAKLEDSAVYLCASSLVRTYPGTGEPFFGEGSRLTVL.

This clonotype is a singleton in its sample. A much larger clone sits a single nucleotide away, making a read error possible. The conserved phenylalanine or tryptophan is not found at the CDR3 terminus, so this likely reflects a read error. This chain joins TRBV5-1 and TRBJ2-2; 7 nucleotides agree with TRBD2. CDR3 size: 16 residues. With 5 bases clipped from V and 2 bases from J, the junction kept 9 bases outside the gene matches. Germline V lookup: CDR1 SGHRS, CDR2 YFSETQ. The chain's CDR3 is CASRSRWDYNTGELFL. CDR3 nucleotide sequence: TGCGCCAGCAGGTCCCGTTGGGACTACAACACCGGGGAGCTGTTTCTT.

Remarks on this clonotype: The junction departs from the called germline gene at one end, perhaps through a read error. This chain uses TRBV6-6 with TRBJ1-5; D gene ambiguous. The J call may be in error: the DNA end matches TRBJ2-3 better. There are 16 residues in the CDR3. Per the germline V gene, CDR1 is MNHNY and CDR2 is SVGAGI (reference sequence). CDR3 sequence reads: CASGYRVEYSNPPQYF. Here the CDR3 DNA reads TGTGCCAGCGGTTACCGAGTAGAGTATAGCAATCCGCCCCAGTATTTT.

About this clonotype: An end of the junction differs from the germline gene, which may be a read error. V is TRBV4-2 and J is TRBJ1-1, with D possibly being TRBD1 (5 bases). CDR3 length: 14 residues. Germline CDR1 reads LGHNA; CDR2 reads YNFKEQ. CDR3 coding DNA: TGTGCCAGCAGCCCAGGCGGGCCGGGGACCGAAGTTTACTTT. This codes for CASSPGGPGTEVYF.

The CDR3 DNA is TGCAGCGTTGAAGGAAGCACAGCGGGAGGGTTCTTC. Its translation is CSVEGSTAGGFF. This chain connects TRBV29-1 to TRBJ2-1; 9 bases match TRBD2. This CDR3 is 12 amino acids long. Trimming took 1 base from V and 15 from J; bases not matched to a gene: 7. From germline, CDR1 is SQVTM and CDR2 ANQGSEA.

The J gene is TRBJ1-2, the V gene TRBV21-1. TRBV21-1 is classified as a pseudogene. This CDR3 has 15 amino acids. The CDR3: CASSKVHGFEEGYAF. The CDR3 nucleotides read TGTGCCAGTAGCAAAGTCCACGGCTTTGAGGAAGGCTACGCCTTC.

In this sample, this clonotype turned up many times. This chain connects TRBV29-1 to TRBJ2-7; D unresolved. V lost 6 bases and J 3 bases, leaving 9 bases between the germline ends. The CDR3 totals 11 residues. Germline V CDR1 and CDR2: SQVTM, ANQGSEA. DNA for the CDR3: TGCAGCGTCGGCCGAAGCTACGAGCAGTACTTC. This encodes CSVGRSYEQYF.

A remark on this clonotype: At one end the junction does not follow the germline gene, possibly because of a read error. The genes are TRBV29-1 and TRBJ1-2; maybe TRBD1 (6 bases). The length of the CDR3 is 15 residues. The germline gives CDR1 SQVTM, CDR2 ANQGSEA. Here the CDR3 reads CGVAGTWGAAYGYTF. The CDR3 coding sequence is TGCGGCGTAGCCGGGACATGGGGCGCTGCCTATGGCTACACCTTC.

The gene calls are TRBV28 and TRBJ1-1, with D maybe TRBD1 (5 bases). The CDR3 sequence is 13 residues long. Trimming stripped 5 bases from V and 3 bases from J, with 10 bases between. CDR1 MDHEN and CDR2 SYDVKM come from the germline V gene. The CDR3 DNA sequence: TGTGCCAGCAGTACGACAGATGACACTGAAGCTTTCTTT. Translating it yields CASSTTDDTEAFF.